Shown below are 10 T cell receptor beta chains from a single sample sequenced in a study of T cell responses to AZD1222 COVID-19 vaccine. Data came from immunoSEQ multiplex PCR; TCRdb stores just in-frame clones and leaves some out. The sample shows 200,000 or so clones, almost 95% of them seen only once. The specimen comprised peripheral blood, sampled on day 0 of AZD1222 vaccination. The receptor source for this set is an adult in good health.

The chain uses TRBV5-1 and TRBJ2-1; TRBD2 aligns across 10 bases. With V trimmed by 6 bases and J by 8 bases, 14 bases remained unmatched. The CDR3 contains 16 residues. CDR1 is SGHRS and CDR2 is YFSETQ in the germline V gene. CDR3 sequence (DNA): TGCGCCAGCACCTCTAGCGGGGGAGGACAGAGGGATGAGCAGTTCTTC. This translates into CASTSSGGGQRDEQFF.

The chain combines TRBV7-2 with TRBJ2-7, with D unresolved. The CDR3 covers 12 residues. The germline V gene has CDR1 SGHTA and CDR2 FQGNSA. The V end lost 3 bases, the J end lost 4 bases, and 7 bases lay between the germline ends. As DNA, the CDR3 is TGTGCCAGCAGCTTCCTTGAATACGAGCAGTACTTC. It specifies CASSFLEYEQYF.

V and J are TRBV7-2 and TRBJ2-5, with D perhaps matching TRBD1 or TRBD2 (6 bases each). CDR3 length: 17 residues. Per the germline V gene, CDR1 is SGHTA and CDR2 is FQGNSA. V was shortened by 1 base and J by 2 bases, with 17 bases between the two germline ends. The CDR3 protein is CASSLESRWRGQETQYF. In nucleotides, the CDR3 is TGTGCCAGCAGCTTAGAATCTCGGTGGAGGGGGCAAGAGACCCAGTACTTC.

CDR3 in DNA: TGCGCCAGCAGCCCCCCAGGGCTAGCGGGAGGAGATACGCAGTATTTT. Translated, it gives CASSPPGLAGGDTQYF. The chain links TRBV4-1 to TRBJ2-3, with 11 bases aligning to TRBD2. This CDR3 spans 16 amino acids. The ends lost 4 bases at V and 5 bases at J; junction bases unmatched: 8. CDR1 is MGHRA and CDR2 is YSYEKL in the germline V gene.

CDR3 region: CASSPTGGPYGYTF. CDR3 bases: TGTGCCAGCAGTCCGACAGGGGGTCCCTATGGCTACACCTTC. The V and J genes are TRBV2 and TRBJ1-2, with 9 nucleotides matching TRBD1. J lost 4 bases, V lost 5 bases, and 5 bases had no gene match. The CDR3 has 14 residues. Germline V lookup: CDR1 SNHLY, CDR2 FYNNEI.

V is TRBV2 and J is TRBJ2-3; D is perhaps TRBD2 (7 bases). The V and J ends lost 8 bases and 2 bases respectively, with 20 bases between them. This CDR3 contains 16 residues. CDR1 and CDR2 (germline): SNHLY, FYNNEI. The CDR3 DNA reads as TGTGCCAGCCGGGCGGGGAGGGGGAAAATCACAGATACGCAGTATTTT. This gives the protein CASRAGRGKITDTQYF. The complete variable domain, with remaining parts taken from reference TRBV2 and TRBJ2-3, reads EPEVTQTPSHQVTQMGQEVILRCVPISNHLYFYWYRQILGQKVEFLVSFYNNEISEKSEIFDDQFSVERPDGSNFTLKIRSTKLEDSAMYFCASRAGRGKITDTQYFGPGTRLTVL.

The chain has TRBV19 and TRBJ2-3, with 11 positions matching TRBD2. Germline assignment: CDR1 LNHDA and CDR2 SQIVND (reference sequence). The CDR3 totals 16 residues. The V and J ends lost 3 bases and 3 bases, in that order; junction bases with no gene match: 5. CDR3 region: CASSMRLAGSTDTQYF. The DNA of the CDR3 is TGTGCCAGTAGTATGAGACTAGCGGGATCGACAGATACGCAGTATTTT.

This rearrangement joins TRBV2 to TRBJ2-1; D gene unclear. CDR1 SNHLY and CDR2 FYNNEI come from the germline V gene. The CDR3 loop spans 13 amino acids. The germline V and J ends were trimmed by 4 bases and 4 bases, with 8 bases remaining between them. The CDR3 region is CASSVVVYNEQFF. CDR3 coding DNA: TGTGCCAGCAGTGTTGTAGTTTACAATGAGCAGTTCTTC.

The V and J genes are TRBV18 and TRBJ1-4; a possible D gene is TRBD1 (5 bases). The CDR3 covers 14 residues. The germline V gene encodes CDR1 KGHSH and CDR2 LQKENI. The V and J ends lost 0 bases and 7 bases respectively, with 9 bases between them. CDR3 region: CASSPPVRGEKLFF. Written as DNA, the CDR3 is TGTGCCAGCTCACCACCGGTAAGGGGTGAAAAACTGTTTTTT.

The chain joins TRBV7-3 to TRBJ2-7; possibly TRBD1 for D (5 bases). The V end lost 6 bases, the J end lost 1 base, and 10 bases lay between the germline ends. The germline gives CDR1 SGHTA, CDR2 FQGTGA. The CDR3 has 13 amino acids. The CDR3 region has the DNA TGTGCCAGCAGGTACCAGGGTTCCTACGAGCAGTACTTC. It translates to CASRYQGSYEQYF. The whole variable domain, filled in from reference TRBV7-3 and TRBJ2-7, reads GAGVSQTPSNKVTEKGKYVELRCDPISGHTALYWYRQSLGQGPEFLIYFQGTGAADDSGLPNDRFFAVRPEGSVSTLKIQRTERGDSAVYLCASRYQGSYEQYFGPGTRLTVT.